This TCR beta chain was sequenced for a study of CD8 T cells in Susac syndrome. Study findings and constraints: A relatively small number of individuals underwent TCR sequencing and HLA analysis.

Random hexamers were used to reverse transcribe an amount of about 0.45 to 1 ug RNA. immunoSEQ multiplex PCR amplified TCR beta CDR3 across 54 Vbeta, 13 Jbeta. One entry per CDR3 protein, called by TCRdb with MiXCR from the immunoSEQ multiplex PCR reads. Among approximately 100,000 distinct CDR3 sequences listed, approximately 94% were seen once. With respect to this clonotype: The antigen is undetermined.

TCR beta from blood CD8+ and CD4+ T cells was sequenced. This CDR3 is built from 15 residues. CDR1 and CDR2 (germline): LNHNV, YYDKDF (reference sequence). The J segment lost 3 bases and the V segment lost 1 base, leaving 2 bases of the junction unmatched. The sample taken for sequencing was CD8+ T cells from PBMCs. This receptor was identified in a human donor with Susac syndrome. V gene TRBV15 combines with J gene TRBJ1-2; 10 bases agree with TRBD1. The CDR3 coding sequence is TGTGCCACCAGCAGAGCCGGGACAGGGGACTATGGCTACACCTTC. This sequence encodes CATSRAGTGDYGYTF.